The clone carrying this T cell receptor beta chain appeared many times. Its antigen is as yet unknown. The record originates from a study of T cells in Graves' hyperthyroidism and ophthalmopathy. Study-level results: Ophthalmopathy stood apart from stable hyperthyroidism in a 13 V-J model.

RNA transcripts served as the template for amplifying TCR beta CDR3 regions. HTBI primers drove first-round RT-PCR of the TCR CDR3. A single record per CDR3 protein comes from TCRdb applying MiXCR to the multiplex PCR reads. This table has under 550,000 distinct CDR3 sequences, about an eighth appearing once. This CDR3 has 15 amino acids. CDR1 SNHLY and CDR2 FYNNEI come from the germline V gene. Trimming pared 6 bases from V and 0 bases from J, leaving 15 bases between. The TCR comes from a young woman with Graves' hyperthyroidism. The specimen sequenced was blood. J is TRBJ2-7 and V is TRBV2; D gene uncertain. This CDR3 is CASSESPVSSYEQYF. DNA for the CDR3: TGTGCCAGCAGCGAATCCCCGGTTAGCTCCTACGAGCAGTACTTC.